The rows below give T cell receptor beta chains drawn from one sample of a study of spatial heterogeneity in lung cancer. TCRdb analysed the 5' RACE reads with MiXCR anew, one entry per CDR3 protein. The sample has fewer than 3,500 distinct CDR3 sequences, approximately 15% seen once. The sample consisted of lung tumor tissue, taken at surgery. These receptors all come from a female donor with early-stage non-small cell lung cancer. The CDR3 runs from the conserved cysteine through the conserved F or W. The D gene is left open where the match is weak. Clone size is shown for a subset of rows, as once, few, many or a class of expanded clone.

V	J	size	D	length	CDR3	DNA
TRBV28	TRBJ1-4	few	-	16	CASSWEGFATNEKLFF	TGTGCCAGCAGTTGGGAGGGGTTCGCAACTAATGAAAAACTGTTTTTT
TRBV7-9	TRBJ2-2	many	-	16	CASSQQAGVNTGELFF	TGTGCCAGCAGCCAGCAAGCGGGTGTGAACACCGGGGAGCTGTTTTTT
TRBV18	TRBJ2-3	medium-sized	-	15	CASSPEPLYTDTQYF	TGTGCCAGCTCACCGGAACCGTTGTACACAGATACGCAGTATTTT
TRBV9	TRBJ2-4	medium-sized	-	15	CATGRTGIAKNIQYF	TGTGCCACCGGTCGTACAGGGATAGCCAAAAACATTCAGTACTTC
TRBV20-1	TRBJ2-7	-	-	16	CSARASRGASSYEQYF	TGCAGTGCTAGGGCATCAAGGGGGGCCTCCAGCTACGAGCAGTACTTC
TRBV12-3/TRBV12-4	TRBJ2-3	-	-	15	CASSPTWGNTDTQYF	TGTGCCAGCAGCCCCACCTGGGGGAACACAGATACGCAGTATTTT
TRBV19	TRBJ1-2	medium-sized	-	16	CASSAPRTALNYGYTF	TGTGCCAGTAGTGCGCCAAGGACGGCCCTTAACTATGGCTACACCTTC
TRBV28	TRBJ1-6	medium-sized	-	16	CASSFPRDGYNSPLHF	TGTGCCAGCAGTTTCCCGCGGGACGGATATAATTCACCCCTCCACTTT
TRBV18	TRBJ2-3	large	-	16	CASSPLGDISTDTQYF	TGTGCCAGCTCACCTCTGGGGGACATCAGCACAGATACGCAGTATTTT
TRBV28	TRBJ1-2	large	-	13	CASSLRPVLGYTF	TGTGCCAGCAGCCTTCGGCCCGTGCTCGGCTACACCTTC
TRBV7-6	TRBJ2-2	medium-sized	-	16	CASSRTAELFTGELFF	TGTGCCAGCAGCAGGACTGCAGAACTCTTCACCGGGGAGCTGTTTTTT
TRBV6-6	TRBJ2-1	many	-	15	CASSYDSPSYNEQFF	TGTGCCAGCAGTTACGACAGCCCGTCCTACAATGAGCAGTTCTTC
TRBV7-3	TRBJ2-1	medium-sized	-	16	CASSPFTGPVDNEQFF	TGTGCCAGCAGCCCCTTCACTGGCCCGGTTGACAATGAGCAGTTCTTC
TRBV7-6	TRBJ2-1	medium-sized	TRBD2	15	CASSLIAGVRGEQFF	TGTGCCAGCAGCTTAATAGCGGGGGTTAGAGGTGAGCAGTTCTTC
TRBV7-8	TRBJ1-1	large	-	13	CASSLGQNTEAFF	TGTGCCAGCAGCTTGGGACAGAACACTGAAGCTTTCTTT
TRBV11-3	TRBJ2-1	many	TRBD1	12	CASSLGTGATVF	TGTGCCAGCAGCTTAGGGACAGGCGCCACCGTCTTC
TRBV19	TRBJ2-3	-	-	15	CASKGGVASTDTQYF	TGTGCCAGTAAGGGGGGGGTCGCTAGCACAGATACGCAGTATTTT
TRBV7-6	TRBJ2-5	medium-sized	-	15	CASSLVGGELGTQYF	TGTGCCAGCAGCTTAGTAGGCGGGGAGCTAGGGACCCAGTACTTC
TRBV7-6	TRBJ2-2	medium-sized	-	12	CASSLVGGELFF	TGTGCCAGCAGCTTAGTTGGCGGGGAGCTGTTTTTT
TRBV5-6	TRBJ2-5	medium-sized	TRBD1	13	CASFGQGKETQYF	TGTGCCAGCTTCGGACAGGGTAAAGAGACCCAGTACTTC
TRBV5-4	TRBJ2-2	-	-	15	CASSLSSGVSGELFF	TGTGCCAGCAGCTTATCGTCAGGGGTGTCCGGGGAGCTGTTTTTT
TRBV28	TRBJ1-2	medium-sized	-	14	CASSLGGSNYGYTF	TGTGCCAGCAGCCTTGGGGGGTCTAACTATGGCTACACCTTC